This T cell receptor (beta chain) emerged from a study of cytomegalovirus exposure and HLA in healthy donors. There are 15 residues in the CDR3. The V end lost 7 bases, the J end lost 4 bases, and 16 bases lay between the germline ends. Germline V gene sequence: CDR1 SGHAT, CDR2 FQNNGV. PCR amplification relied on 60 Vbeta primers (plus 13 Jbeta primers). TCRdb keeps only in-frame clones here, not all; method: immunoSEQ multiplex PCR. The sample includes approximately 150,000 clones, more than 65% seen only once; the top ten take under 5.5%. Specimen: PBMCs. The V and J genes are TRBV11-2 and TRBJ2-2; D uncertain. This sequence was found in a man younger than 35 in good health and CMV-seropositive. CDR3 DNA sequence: TGTGCCAGCAATGAGGAGCTATCGGCCACCGGGGAGCTGTTTTTT. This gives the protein CASNEELSATGELFF.